This T cell receptor beta chain was observed in a study of cytomegalovirus exposure and HLA in healthy donors. For this clone: As yet, its antigen is unknown.

This CDR3 has 16 amino acids. CDR1 is SNHLY, CDR2 FYNNEI, per germline. V shed 6 bases and J 7 bases; nucleotides not matched to a gene: 12. Study-wide findings and caveats: Analysis was performed later, and it showed HLA-associated TCR beta chains to be more clonally expanded than equally common others.

The PCR was carried out with 60 Vbeta primers and 13 Jbeta primers. Libraries were prepared by immunoSEQ multiplex PCR; TCRdb keeps only in-frame clonotypes and omits some of them. The table lists 150,000 to 200,000 clones, just under 80% of them singletons. Material: PBMCs. The chain is built from TRBV2 and TRBJ2-1; 10 nucleotides match TRBD2. This clonotype originated in a woman in her 30s in good health and CMV-seropositive. CDR3 coding DNA: TGTGCCAGCAGCGCACGTCCAAGCGGGGGGGCTAATGAGCAGTTCTTC. Its protein product is CASSARPSGGANEQFF.